This paragraph covers one T cell receptor (beta chain) sequence. Its cognate antigen is unknown. The sample belongs to a study of radiotherapy plus CTLA-4 blockade in lung cancer. Overall study results and limits: Per reports, early blood T cell clone dynamics, plus interferon-beta, forecast response most strongly.

Trimming took off 0 bases at V and 4 bases at J, with 5 bases between the two ends. Germline CDR1 and CDR2: SGHRS and YFSETQ. The length of the CDR3 is 12 residues. Sequenced by immunoSEQ multiplex PCR; TCRdb stores in-frame clones only, minus some. The table records 53,000 or so clones, approximately 79% of them present only once. The J gene is TRBJ2-7, the V gene TRBV5-1; D perhaps matches TRBD1 (5 bases). The sample consisted of peripheral blood, taken from a patient treated with radiotherapy plus ipilimumab. The receptor comes from a human donor with non-small cell lung cancer who had stable disease on radiotherapy plus ipilimumab. The CDR3 coding sequence is TGCGCCAGCAGCTTGGACAGGTACGAGCAGTACTTC. This sequence encodes CASSLDRYEQYF.